A selection of T cell receptor beta chains follows, all from one sample in a study of blood T cell repertoires in COVID-19. TCRdb keeps only in-frame clones here, not all; method: immunoSEQ multiplex PCR. The table includes 310,000 or so clones, 80% to 90% detected once. Sequenced input: PBMCs or T cells enriched from blood (not recorded which). The receptors originated from a woman between 18 and 29 years old who had recovered from COVID-19. Each CDR3 is given with its conserved first and last residue. Fields, in order: clone size, V gene, D gene, CDR3 length, J gene, CDR3 DNA, CDR3 protein. D genes are given only for firm matches. The size entry is marked missing in some rows and otherwise reads once, few, many or a size class.

NA,TRBV6-5,NA,15,TRBJ2-5,TGTGCCAGCTTCGCCGGCGGGGCGAACCAAGAGACCCAGTACTTC,CASFAGGANQETQYF
NA,TRBV15,TRBD2,16,TRBJ2-7,TGTGCCACCAGCCCCCGACTAGCGTCTTTCTCCTACGAGCAGTACTTC,CATSPRLASFSYEQYF
few,TRBV9,NA,15,TRBJ2-7,TGTGCCAGCAGCGTAGGGGGACGGACAGACTACGAGCAGTACTTC,CASSVGGRTDYEQYF
NA,TRBV4-1,NA,13,TRBJ2-1,TGCGCCAGCAGCCAAGACGAACGTCGGGAGCAGTTCTTC,CASSQDERREQFF
once,TRBV18,NA,16,TRBJ2-3,TGTGCCAGCTCCCCCCAGGGCAGTCCTAGCACAGATACGCAGTATTTT,CASSPQGSPSTDTQYF
NA,TRBV28,TRBD1,15,TRBJ1-2,TGTGCCAGCAGACTAGACAGGGCCACCTACTATGGCTACACCTTC,CASRLDRATYYGYTF
once,TRBV4-1,TRBD2,16,TRBJ2-5,TGCGCCAGCAGCCACCTAGCGGGGGGGAACCAAGAGACCCAGTACTTC,CASSHLAGGNQETQYF
once,TRBV28,TRBD1,14,TRBJ1-6,TGTGCCATCCTCGACAGGGGCGTGAATTCACCCCTCCACTTT,CAILDRGVNSPLHF
NA,TRBV28,TRBD2,15,TRBJ2-5,TGTGCCAGCAGTACGGGACTAGCGGGAGTTGAGACCCAGTACTTC,CASSTGLAGVETQYF
NA,TRBV7-2,TRBD1,13,TRBJ1-5,TGTGCCAGCCGACAGGGGGCATGGCAGCCCCAGCATTTT,CASRQGAWQPQHF
NA,TRBV27,TRBD1,14,TRBJ1-2,TGTGCCAGCAGTTTCTTCGGACAGGGAGGTGGCTACACCTTC,CASSFFGQGGGYTF
once,TRBV30,NA,17,TRBJ1-1,TGTGCCTGGAGTTTCCCGATTACTACAGGGATGAACACTGAAGCTTTCTTT,CAWSFPITTGMNTEAFF
NA,TRBV5-1,NA,14,TRBJ1-1,TGCGCCAGCAGCTTAGGCAGGGCGGGGACTGAAGCTTTCTTT,CASSLGRAGTEAFF
NA,TRBV28,NA,13,TRBJ1-1,TGTGCCAGCAGTTTCAAGTTTAGCACTGAAGCTTTCTTT,CASSFKFSTEAFF
NA,TRBV28,NA,15,TRBJ1-4,TGTGCCAGCAGTTCTTTGGGGCAGGATAATGAAAAACTGTTTTTT,CASSSLGQDNEKLFF
NA,TRBV5-4,NA,16,TRBJ2-1,TGTGCCAGCACCTTTAGGGGGTCAAGCTCCTACAATGAGCAGTTCTTC,CASTFRGSSSYNEQFF
NA,TRBV10-3,NA,12,TRBJ1-1,TGTGCCATCGGCGAGGGCGACACTGAAGCTTTCTTT,CAIGEGDTEAFF
few,TRBV25-1,NA,14,TRBJ1-5,TGTGCCAGCAGCCTGGGGGGGCGAGAACAGCCCCAGCATTTT,CASSLGGREQPQHF
NA,TRBV28,TRBD2,15,TRBJ2-6,TGTGCCAGCAATGGGGGGGGTTCTGGGGCCAACGTCCTGACTTTC,CASNGGGSGANVLTF
NA,TRBV7-9,TRBD1,15,TRBJ1-4,TGTGCCAGCAGCTTAGCAGGGACAGGGGTTGAAAAACTGTTTTTT,CASSLAGTGVEKLFF
NA,TRBV3-1/TRBV3-2,TRBD2,17,TRBJ2-1,TGTGCCAGCAGCCAGAGACTAGCGGGAGGAATCTACAATGAGCAGTTCTTC,CASSQRLAGGIYNEQFF
NA,TRBV5-8,TRBD2,14,TRBJ2-3,TGTGCCAGCATCCAAACGGGGAGGGCAGATACGCAGTATTTT,CASIQTGRADTQYF
NA,TRBV6-2/TRBV6-3,TRBD1,16,TRBJ1-1,TGTGCCAGCAGTTACCCCCCGACAGGGCGAAACACTGAAGCTTTCTTT,CASSYPPTGRNTEAFF
NA,TRBV5-4,TRBD2,15,TRBJ2-7,TGTGCCAGCAGCCTGACTAGCGGGGGGCTTAACGAGCAGTACTTC,CASSLTSGGLNEQYF
NA,TRBV7-2,TRBD2,16,TRBJ2-1,TGTGCCAGCAGCGGTTATAGCGGGCCCTCCTACAATGAGCAGTTCTTC,CASSGYSGPSYNEQFF
NA,TRBV27,NA,14,TRBJ2-1,TGTGCCAGCAGTTTATACAGGGAATACAATGAGCAGTTCTTC,CASSLYREYNEQFF
NA,TRBV6-5,NA,14,TRBJ2-1,TGTGCCAGCAGGGAGGACCCTTCCTACAATGAGCAGTTCTTC,CASREDPSYNEQFF
once,TRBV24-1,NA,13,TRBJ1-2,TGTGCCACCAGTGACACTTCATGGGGGGACTACACCTTC,CATSDTSWGDYTF
NA,TRBV7-9,NA,15,TRBJ1-1,TGTGCCAGCAGCTTAGATCAGGGGACGAACACTGAAGCTTTCTTT,CASSLDQGTNTEAFF